This T cell receptor beta chain was captured by sequencing in a study of cytomegalovirus exposure and HLA in healthy donors. Findings and limits, study-wide: Analysis performed later showed TCR beta chains linked to HLA being more clonally expanded than equally common others. Productive rates of about 87% or about 30% were seen for most TCR beta V segments in an earlier analysis.

A word on this clone: Antigen specificity is unknown.

The PCR contained 60 Vbeta and 13 Jbeta primers. Only in-frame clones appear in the TCRdb table, and some are missing; sequencing was by immunoSEQ multiplex PCR. Of tens of thousands of clones listed, about 80% are singletons. Trimming removed 3 bases at V and 8 bases at J, with 17 bases between. Germline CDR1 reads SGHVS; CDR2 reads FQNEAQ. The CDR3 runs to 15 residues. The sequenced material came from PBMCs. J is TRBJ2-1 and V is TRBV7-8; D is possibly TRBD1 (6 bases). The TCR sequence derives from a male donor in good health and CMV-seronegative. The CDR3 loop is CASSLGAPSDDEQFF. CDR3 nucleotides: TGTGCCAGCAGCTTGGGGGCGCCCTCGGACGATGAGCAGTTCTTC.